The next 30 T cell receptor beta chains were all read from a single sample in a study of T cells after yellow fever vaccination (dated by TCRdb to the late 2010s). Receptor libraries were prepared by 5' RACE. TCRdb lists the instrument as Illumina NovaSeq 6000. TCRdb itself trimmed the public reads at Q25 with fastp, ran MiXCR and retained productive beta chains. Each CDR3 protein gets just one entry, which takes the most common genes and DNA from the rows behind it. This sample has 100,000 to 150,000 distinct CDR3 sequences in its table, and roughly 8.2% of those were observed once. 40% of the sample is taken by the ten largest. The sample's treatment or condition label, in plain terms: live attenuated yellow fever vaccine strain. This specimen was CD8+ T cells sorted from PBMCs, taken on the day of the yellow fever booster vaccination. These receptors were obtained from a young man who received the YFV17D yellow fever vaccine.

The J gene is TRBJ2-4, the V gene TRBV7-3; 7 positions match TRBD2. V gave up 6 bases and J gave up 6 bases; unmatched junction bases: 11. Germline CDR1 reads SGHTA; CDR2 reads FQGTGA. The CDR3 totals 15 residues. CDR3 in amino acids: CASSPSGGWGNIQYF. Here the CDR3 DNA reads TGTGCCAGCAGTCCCTCGGGGGGTTGGGGAAACATTCAGTACTTC.

The chain recombines TRBV13 with TRBJ2-1, with 10 bases aligning to TRBD1. Germline assignment: CDR1 PRHDT and CDR2 FYEKMQ (reference sequence). The junction had 3 bases not matched to a gene; V was cut back by 3 bases and J by 7 bases. The CDR3 is 14 residues long. This CDR3 is CASSFGQGVNEQFF. For the CDR3, the DNA is TGTGCCAGCAGCTTCGGACAGGGGGTAAATGAGCAGTTCTTC.

This clonotype was detected only a few times. The rearrangement links TRBV24-1 to TRBJ2-3, with a possible D match to TRBD1 (8 bases). This CDR3 comprises 16 residues. V was clipped by 6 bases and J by 5 bases, with 20 bases between them. Germline V gives CDR1 KGHDR, CDR2 SFDVKD. DNA for the CDR3: TGTGCCACCAGTAGTGGGCGGCGGGGGACAGGAGATACGCAGTATTTT. It codes for CATSSGRRGTGDTQYF.

The rearrangement joins TRBV27 to TRBJ2-1; 9 bases match TRBD2. The CDR3 loop spans 14 amino acids. The V gene's germline CDR1 is MNHEY and CDR2 SMNVEV (reference sequence). V was clipped by 2 bases and J by 9 bases; unmatched bases: 5. The CDR3, as DNA: TGTGCCAGCAGTTTAATTCCTAGCGGGGTTGAGCAGTTCTTC. This codes for CASSLIPSGVEQFF.

The rearrangement uses TRBV5-1 and TRBJ2-3; D possibly uses TRBD1 or TRBD2 (5 bases each). There are 14 residues in the CDR3. Germline V gene data show CDR1 as SGHRS and CDR2 as YFSETQ. V was shortened by 2 bases and J by 7 bases, with 14 bases between the two germline ends. CDR3 nucleotides: TGCGCCAGCAGCTTCCAGGGACCATTTAATACGCAGTATTTT. Amino acids: CASSFQGPFNTQYF.

This clonotype was seen repeatedly, ten times or more. This chain links TRBV4-1 with TRBJ2-2; no reliable D call. In germline, CDR1 is MGHRA, CDR2 YSYEKL. The V gene lost 1 base and the J gene lost 1 base, with 4 bases spanning the gap. The CDR3 has 14 residues. The CDR3 DNA sequence: TGCGCCAGCAGCCAAGTCTTGAACACCGGGGAGCTGTTTTTT. Translation: CASSQVLNTGELFF.

This clonotype was detected a few times. This chain links TRBV4-1 with TRBJ1-5, with 9 bases identical to TRBD1. Germline trimming cut 3 bases from V and 6 bases from J; bases unmatched to any gene: 6. This CDR3 comprises 15 residues. Looked up from germline, CDR1 is MGHRA and CDR2 is YSYEKL. The CDR3 is CASSQTGTGFQPQHF. The CDR3 nucleotides read TGCGCCAGCAGCCAGACCGGGACAGGGTTTCAGCCCCAGCATTTT.

This clonotype was found a few times. This chain connects TRBV4-2 to TRBJ2-7, with D perhaps given as TRBD1 or TRBD2 (5 bases each). V was pared by 5 bases and J by 7 bases, with 18 bases between. Germline CDR1 is LGHNA and CDR2 is YNFKEQ. CDR3 length: 14 amino acids. CDR3 in amino acids: CASSGRADIGEQYF. In DNA, the CDR3 is TGTGCCAGCAGCGGTCGAGCGGACATCGGGGAGCAGTACTTC.

This rearrangement joins TRBV16 to TRBJ1-5; no definite D call. The CDR3 is 13 amino acids. The V end lost 6 bases, the J end lost 0 bases, and 6 bases lay between the germline ends. The germline gives CDR1 KGHSY, CDR2 FQNENV. The CDR3 loop is CASRHNSNQPQHF. The CDR3 nucleotides read TGTGCCAGCAGACACAATAGCAATCAGCCCCAGCATTTT.

The rearrangement uses TRBV9 and TRBJ1-2, with D possibly matching TRBD1 (5 bases). CDR3 length: 15 amino acids. Germline V gene sequence: CDR1 SGDLS, CDR2 YYNGEE. The V and J ends lost 3 bases and 4 bases respectively, with 16 bases between them. The CDR3: CASSAPGPTGYGYTF. The CDR3 DNA is TGTGCCAGCAGCGCGCCGGGGCCCACCGGCTATGGCTACACCTTC.

This clonotype occurred once. The chain combines TRBV2 with TRBJ2-7; TRBD1 might be the D (6 bases). The CDR3 sequence is 14 residues long. V was cut by 6 bases and J by 5 bases, with 17 bases left in between. Germline assignment: CDR1 SNHLY and CDR2 FYNNEI. CDR3 amino acids: CASSPGGTLDEQYF. Here the CDR3 DNA reads TGTGCCAGCAGCCCCGGTGGGACACTTGACGAGCAGTACTTC. The full variable domain, completed using reference TRBV2 and TRBJ2-7, is EPEVTQTPSHQVTQMGQEVILRCVPISNHLYFYWYRQILGQKVEFLVSFYNNEISEKSEIFDDQFSVERPDGSNFTLKIRSTKLEDSAMYFCASSPGGTLDEQYFGPGTRLTVT.

This clonotype was found many times. The chain joins TRBV5-1 to TRBJ2-1, with D perhaps being TRBD1 or TRBD2 (5 bases each). Germline lookup yields CDR1 SGHRS and CDR2 YFSETQ. V gave up 5 bases and J gave up 5 bases, with 20 bases separating them. The CDR3 extends over 16 amino acids. The CDR3 DNA reads as TGCGCCAGCAGGGCTCTATCGTGGGGGAAGGACAATGAGCAGTTCTTC. It codes for CASRALSWGKDNEQFF.

This sequence joins TRBV13 and TRBJ2-7; possibly TRBD2 for D (6 bases). Between the trimmed V and J ends, which lost 5 bases and 2 bases, there was a span of 10 bases. This CDR3 has 13 amino acids. The V gene's germline CDR1 is PRHDT and CDR2 FYEKMQ (reference sequence). For the CDR3, the DNA is TGTGCCAGCAGCAGGGAGGATGCCTACGAGCAGTACTTC. The encoded protein is CASSREDAYEQYF. Full variable domain (remainder filled in from reference TRBV13 and TRBJ2-7): AAGVIQSPRHLIKEKRETATLKCYPIPRHDTVYWYQQGPGQDPQFLISFYEKMQSDKGSIPDRFSAQQFSDYHSELNMSSLELGDSALYFCASSREDAYEQYFGPGTRLTVT.

This clonotype was seen a few times. The chain employs TRBV6-2 or TRBV6-3 and TRBJ1-1, with 8 nucleotides matching TRBD1. The CDR3 has 14 amino acids. V was clipped by 4 bases and J by 2 bases; unmatched bases: 3. The germline V gene has CDR1 MNHEY and CDR2 SVGEGT. The CDR3 here is CASSWTGTNTEAFF. The CDR3 region has the DNA TGTGCCAGCAGTTGGACAGGGACTAACACTGAAGCTTTCTTT.

The rearrangement links TRBV4-1 to TRBJ2-7, with 7 bases identical to TRBD2. Trimming took 4 bases from V and 4 from J; bases not matched to a gene: 10. CDR1 is MGHRA, CDR2 YSYEKL, per germline. The CDR3 totals 15 residues. The CDR3 DNA reads TGCGCCAGCAGCCCGACCACGGGGGGACCTTACGAGCAGTACGTC. It encodes CASSPTTGGPYEQYV.

This clonotype was seen only a few times. The chain is built from TRBV12-3 or TRBV12-4 and TRBJ1-2; D is unclear. CDR3 length: 13 residues. Trimming shortened V by 0 bases and J by 8 bases, and 10 bases separated the two germline ends. The CDR3 region has the DNA TGTGCCAGCAGTTTAGCAGGGTATGGGGGCTACACCTTC. Protein sequence: CASSLAGYGGYTF.

This clonotype was recorded a few times. This chain links TRBV29-1 with TRBJ2-3, with a tentative D call TRBD1 (5 bases). The CDR3 is 14 residues long. The V gene's germline CDR1 is SQVTM and CDR2 ANQGSEA. With 3 bases removed from V and 3 bases from J, the gap between germline ends came to 13 bases. The CDR3 DNA reads as TGCAGCGTTGACGGGCAGGGTAGTACAGATACGCAGTATTTT. Translated, it gives CSVDGQGSTDTQYF.

This clonotype was found a few times. The J gene is TRBJ2-7, the V gene TRBV6-5; 8 bases are shared with TRBD2. The CDR3 is 14 amino acids. Trimming cost V 4 bases and J 0 bases; bases outside gene matches: 2. The germline gives CDR1 MNHEY, CDR2 SVGAGI. The chain's CDR3 is CASSSLAVSYEQYF. The CDR3 DNA reads as TGTGCCAGCAGTTCACTAGCGGTCTCCTACGAGCAGTACTTC.

The chain has TRBV3-1 and TRBJ2-1; 10 nucleotides agree with TRBD2. V lost 5 bases and J lost 2; bases outside the gene matches: 3. The CDR3 is made up of 15 amino acids. Germline V gene lookup returns CDR1 LGHDT and CDR2 YNNKEL (reference sequence). The CDR3 sequence: CASSRLAGTYNEQFF. As DNA, the CDR3 is TGTGCCAGCAGCAGACTAGCGGGTACCTACAATGAGCAGTTCTTC.

This clonotype has a handful of counts. The chain uses TRBV4-1 and TRBJ2-2; 7 nucleotides match TRBD2. Per the germline V gene, CDR1 is MGHRA and CDR2 is YSYEKL. CDR3 length: 16 residues. V lost 3 bases and J lost 0; bases outside the gene matches: 4. In DNA, the CDR3 is TGCGCCAGCAGCCAGGGAGCGGGGACGAACACCGGGGAGCTGTTTTTT. Encoded protein: CASSQGAGTNTGELFF.

This clonotype has a count of ten or more. The chain employs TRBV4-1 and TRBJ2-2, with a weak D call TRBD2 (5 bases). Trimming removed 5 bases at V and 2 bases at J, with 12 bases between. The length of the CDR3 is 15 residues. Germline V CDR1 and CDR2: MGHRA, YSYEKL. As DNA, the CDR3 is TGCGCCAGCAGCACCTCTCGGGGTAACACCGGGGAGCTGTTTTTT. Its protein product is CASSTSRGNTGELFF.

This rearrangement joins TRBV6-1 to TRBJ2-6, with TRBD1 matching 7 bases. Losses at the gene ends were 6 bases for V and 2 bases for J; bases not matched to a gene: 7. Germline CDR1 is MNHNS and CDR2 is SASEGT. This CDR3 region has 16 residues. CDR3 nucleotide sequence: TGTGCCAGCAGGCTTGACAGGGTAGCTGGGGCCAACGTCCTGACTTTC. This sequence encodes CASRLDRVAGANVLTF.

At least ten counts were recorded for this clonotype. The chain joins TRBV10-3 to TRBJ2-7, with TRBD1 identical over 9 bases. The CDR3 contains 12 residues. The V and J ends lost 5 bases and 6 bases, in that order; junction bases with no gene match: 2. Germline V gene data show CDR1 as ENHRY and CDR2 as SYGVKD. The CDR3 coding sequence is TGTGCCATCAGTACAGGGGGCGGCGAGCAGTACGTC. Translation gives CAISTGGGEQYV.

This chain uses TRBV7-8 with TRBJ2-7; 9 bases line up with TRBD2. This CDR3 region has 18 residues. Germline CDR1 is SGHVS and CDR2 is FQNEAQ. The trim removed 1 base at V and 1 base at J, leaving 11 bases unmatched. The CDR3 sequence: CASSLGSSETSGSYEQYV. CDR3 coding DNA: TGTGCCAGCAGCTTAGGTTCGTCGGAGACTAGCGGTTCCTACGAGCAGTACGTC.

This clonotype has more than one count but fewer than ten. CDR3 bases: TGTGCCAGCAGTTTCTTCGGCAGGGGGGTAGCCAAAAACATTCAGTACTTC. Encoded protein: CASSFFGRGVAKNIQYF. V usage is TRBV12-3 or TRBV12-4 and J usage is TRBJ2-4, with D tentatively TRBD1 (7 bases). The CDR3 is 17 residues long. V gave up 3 bases and J gave up 0 bases, with 15 bases separating them.

This clonotype turned up a few times. This chain uses TRBV19 with TRBJ1-2; D uncertain. In germline, CDR1 is LNHDA, CDR2 SQIVND (reference sequence). The CDR3 contains 14 residues. Trimming pared 1 base from V and 4 bases from J, leaving 10 bases between. The CDR3 sequence: CASSIAGGIYGYTF. In DNA form, the CDR3 reads TGTGCCAGTAGTATAGCTGGCGGAATCTATGGCTACACCTTC.

This clonotype was counted only a few times. The V gene is TRBV6-5, the J gene TRBJ2-7; 9 bases fit TRBD1. V shed 5 bases and J 7 bases; nucleotides not matched to a gene: 3. In germline, CDR1 is MNHEY, CDR2 SVGAGI. This CDR3 comprises 12 residues. CDR3: CASSNRGREQYF. CDR3 DNA: TGTGCCAGCAGTAACAGGGGGCGGGAGCAGTACTTC.

Ten or more counts support this clonotype. J is TRBJ2-7 and V is TRBV4-1; D is unclear. Germline CDR1 reads MGHRA; CDR2 reads YSYEKL. The CDR3 covers 14 residues. Trimming stripped 4 bases from V and 4 bases from J, with 14 bases between. The chain's CDR3 is CASSPSLENYEQYV. CDR3 coding DNA: TGCGCCAGCAGCCCAAGTCTGGAGAATTACGAGCAGTACGTC.

This clonotype showed up just a few times. The chain joins TRBV6-6 to TRBJ1-1; 7 bases fit TRBD1. V was pared by 6 bases and J by 5 bases, with 6 bases of the junction left unmatched. Germline V lookup: CDR1 MNHNY, CDR2 SVGAGI (reference sequence). The CDR3 totals 13 residues. The CDR3: CASRPQGITEAFF. DNA for the CDR3: TGTGCCAGCAGGCCACAGGGGATTACTGAAGCTTTCTTT.

The chain employs TRBV19 and TRBJ1-2, with TRBD1 matching 11 bases. From germline, CDR1 is LNHDA and CDR2 SQIVND (reference sequence). This CDR3 is 16 amino acids long. The V segment lost 7 bases and the J segment 2 bases; nucleotides outside the gene matches: 9. The CDR3 here is CASNNRDRGINYGYTF. DNA for the CDR3: TGTGCCAGTAACAACCGGGACAGGGGGATCAACTATGGCTACACCTTC. Based on the CDR3 plus reference TRBV19 and TRBJ1-2, the full variable domain is DGGITQSPKYLFRKEGQNVTLSCEQNLNHDAMYWYRQDPGQGLRLIYYSQIVNDFQKGDIAEGYSVSREKKESFPLTVTSAQKNPTAFYLCASNNRDRGINYGYTFGSGTRLTVV.